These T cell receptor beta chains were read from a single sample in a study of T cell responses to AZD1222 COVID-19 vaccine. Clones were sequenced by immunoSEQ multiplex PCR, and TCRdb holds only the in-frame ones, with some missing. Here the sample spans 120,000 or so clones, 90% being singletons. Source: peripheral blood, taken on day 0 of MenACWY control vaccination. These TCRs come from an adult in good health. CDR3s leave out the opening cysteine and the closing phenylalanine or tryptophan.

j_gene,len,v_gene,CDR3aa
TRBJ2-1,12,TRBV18,ASSPPSGVDEQF
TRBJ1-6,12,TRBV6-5,ASSYSLRGSPLH
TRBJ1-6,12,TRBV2,ASSGSQRLSPLH
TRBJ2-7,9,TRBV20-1,SLPSSYEQY
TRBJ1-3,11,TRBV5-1,ASSLASGNTIY
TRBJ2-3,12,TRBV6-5,ASSYLTSRTTQY
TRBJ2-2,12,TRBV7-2,ASSLFAGRGELF
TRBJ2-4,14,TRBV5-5,ASSMDGGEAKNIQY
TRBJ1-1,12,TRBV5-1,ASSAGQLNTEAF
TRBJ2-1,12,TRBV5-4,ASSPTGTYNEQF
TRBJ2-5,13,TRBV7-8,ASSSAGGRGETQY
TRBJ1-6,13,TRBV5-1,ASSLSDGQNSPLH
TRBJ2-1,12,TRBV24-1,ATGGAPSYNEQF
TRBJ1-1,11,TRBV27,ASSFAGGTEAF
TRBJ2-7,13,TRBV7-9,ASSPNPGQAYEQY
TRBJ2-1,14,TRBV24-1,ATSDPGTELSNEQF
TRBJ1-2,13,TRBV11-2,ASSLAQGANYGYT
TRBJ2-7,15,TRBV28,ASSLLAGGPNTYEQY
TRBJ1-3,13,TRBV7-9,ASSAAIGGGNTIY
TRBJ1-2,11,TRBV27,ASSNSVWYGYT
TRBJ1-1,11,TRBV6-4,ASRDSMNTEAF
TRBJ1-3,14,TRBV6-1,ASSERNRGSGNTIY
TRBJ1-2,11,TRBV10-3,AISRGQGGGYT
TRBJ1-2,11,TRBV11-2,ASSLSGEYGYT
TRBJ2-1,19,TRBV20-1,SASGLNGPGLAGDPYNEQF
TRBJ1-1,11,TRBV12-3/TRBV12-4,ASRQGQLVEAF
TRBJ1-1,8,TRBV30,AWVGRQAF
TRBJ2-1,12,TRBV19,ASSMGLGYNEQF
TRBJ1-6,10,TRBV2,ASSALNSPLH
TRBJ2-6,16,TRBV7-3,ASSSPTGGAAGANVLT
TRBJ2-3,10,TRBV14,ASSYRRDTQY
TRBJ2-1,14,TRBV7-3,ASSQGGAGDHNEQF
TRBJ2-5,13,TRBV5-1,ASSPGTGTGETQY